One sample yielded the 2 T cell receptor beta chains listed below, sequenced in a study of blood T cell repertoires in COVID-19. Profiling relied on immunoSEQ multiplex PCR, and the TCRdb table lists in-frame clones only, not all of them. Of roughly 180,000 clones in the sample, around 95% were seen once. Sequencing was performed on peripheral blood. These receptor sequences come from a man aged 25-45 years with COVID-19, enrolled during active disease.

V usage is TRBV20-1 and J usage is TRBJ2-7; 10 bases are shared with TRBD2. Germline V gene data show CDR1 as DFQATT and CDR2 as SNEGSKA (reference sequence). The CDR3 loop spans 14 amino acids. V trimming: 3 bases; J trimming: 2 bases; junction bases outside the gene matches: 4. In nucleotides, the CDR3 is TGCAGTGCTAGTCTAGCGGGGGCGACCTACGAGCAGTACTTC. Translated, it gives CSASLAGATYEQYF.

With regard to this clone: The sample contains more than one DNA sequence encoding this CDR3. The V gene is TRBV7-3, the J gene TRBJ1-5, with 7 positions matching TRBD1. J lost 4 bases, V lost 3 bases, and 0 bases had no gene match. From germline, CDR1 is SGHTA and CDR2 FQGTGA. CDR3 length: 13 residues. The CDR3 loop is CASSLTGNQPQHF. CDR3 in DNA: TGTGCCAGCAGCTTGACAGGGAATCAGCCCCAGCATTTT. Together with reference TRBV7-3 and TRBJ1-5, the CDR3 gives the full variable domain: GAGVSQTPSNKVTEKGKYVELRCDPISGHTALYWYRQSLGQGPEFLIYFQGTGAADDSGLPNDRFFAVRPEGSVSTLKIQRTERGDSAVYLCASSLTGNQPQHFGDGTRLSIL.